The T cell receptor beta chain described here comes from a study of T cell repertoires in cytomegalovirus infection (dated by TCRdb to the late 2010s). Study-level background: Alongside well-studied HLA-B-restricted epitopes, the peptide stimulations were aimed at recently identified HLA-C-restricted CMV epitopes, whose presentation resists viral immunomodulation. Because public TCR beta signatures pointed to carriage of CMV infection together with the matching HLA type, the HLA type of each donor mattered for the analysis.

Reading the germline V gene (reference sequence) gives CDR1 SSHAT and CDR2 FNYEAQ. V gives up 6 bases and J gives up 4 bases, and the segment between their germline ends measures 11 bases. The CDR3 spans 13 residues, from the cysteine through the phenylalanine. The entry retains the CDR3 DNA only, 39 bases that are in frame from base 1. Reading the label with the study, this specimen's treatment or condition is: in vitro stimulation with specific CMV peptide epitopes to enrich CMV-specific T cells. The instrument given in TCRdb is Illumina HiSeq 1500. TCRdb ran its own pipeline on the public reads, namely fastp trimming at Q25 and MiXCR clone calling, and kept in-frame beta chains. Each CDR3 protein appears once, grouped with its most common genes and DNA. In this sample the table shows fewer than 650,000 distinct CDR3 sequences, 40% of which occur a single time. The leading ten clones occupy about half of the sample.

The sample holds a few counts of this clonotype. Its recognized antigen is unknown. Per-base qualities were not stored, and no clone one base away is much larger. The research as a whole found: The ex vivo response was dominated by HLA-C-restricted CMV-specific TCR beta clonotypes, which also provided the single most frequent clonotype in two of eight donors. In both this cohort and an independent roughly 350-donor cohort, the cumulative frequency of public TCR beta family members distinguished carriers of CMV infection plus the relevant HLA type.

The starting material was cultured PBMCs, obtained from culture after CMV antigen stimulation. The chain is assembled from TRBV7-7 and TRBJ2-3; no D gene can be assigned with confidence. The origin of this receptor is a human donor in good health (CMV status not recorded). Some clones in this sample may be carry-over from other donors' samples. The DNA reads TGTGCCAGCAGTCCCCGGATGGCAGATACGCAGTATTTT. It encodes CASSPRMADTQYF.